This T cell receptor beta chain was documented in a study of shared clonotypes between healthy human individuals. Genomic DNA per cell subset filled all wells of several immunoSEQ plates. Each replicate PCR on the sorted subsets used about 220 ng DNA (roughly 27,000 T cell genomes). Only in-frame clones appear in the TCRdb table, and some are missing; sequencing was by immunoSEQ multiplex PCR. The sample lists 2 million to 2.5 million clones; roughly 95% were seen once. This clonotype was obtained from a man younger than 35 in good health. The sample consisted of naive CD4+ T cells sorted from blood. Subset indicated: CD45RA+ positively selected.

CDR3 DNA sequence: TGCGCCAGCAGCTTGGCTAGCGGGGCCGCCTACGAGCAGTACTTC. Protein product: CASSLASGAAYEQYF. This chain uses TRBV5-1 with TRBJ2-7; TRBD2 aligns across 9 bases. Looked up from germline, CDR1 is SGHRS and CDR2 is YFSETQ. V was pared by 0 bases and J by 2 bases, with 3 bases of the junction left unmatched. The CDR3 runs to 15 residues.